This TCR beta chain is drawn from a study of blood T cell repertoires in COVID-19. Profiled with immunoSEQ multiplex PCR; TCRdb holds only in-frame clones, not every one. The sample records under 250,000 clones, 84% being singletons. The CDR3 consists of 14 residues. Per germline, CDR1 SGDLS and CDR2 YYNGEE. With 0 bases removed from V and 12 bases from J, the gap between germline ends came to 19 bases. The chain combines TRBV9 with TRBJ2-7; the D gene is possibly TRBD1 (5 bases). The receptor's source is an older woman who had recovered from COVID-19. The sequenced sample consisted of peripheral blood. CDR3: CASSVDTGIGSLYF. The CDR3 nucleotides are TGTGCCAGCAGCGTAGATACAGGTATTGGTTCTCTGTACTTC.